This T cell receptor (beta chain) was profiled in a study of technical replicates of blood from several donors. Trimming left V 2 bases short and J 4 bases short, with 18 bases between. Germline-derived CDR1 and CDR2 are SGHNT and YYREEE (reference sequence). The CDR3 totals 16 residues. Assay used: immunoSEQ multiplex PCR; TCRdb lists only in-frame clones, some missing. The sample yields 14,000 or so clones, approximately 80% seen once. The sample was PBMCs. V usage is TRBV5-4 and J usage is TRBJ2-5, with D tentatively TRBD2 (6 bases). This clonotype was sampled from a human donor in good health. The CDR3 DNA sequence: TGTGCCAGCAGCTTCGGTAATGGAGCGGGCGTAGAGACCCAGTACTTC. Its protein is CASSFGNGAGVETQYF.